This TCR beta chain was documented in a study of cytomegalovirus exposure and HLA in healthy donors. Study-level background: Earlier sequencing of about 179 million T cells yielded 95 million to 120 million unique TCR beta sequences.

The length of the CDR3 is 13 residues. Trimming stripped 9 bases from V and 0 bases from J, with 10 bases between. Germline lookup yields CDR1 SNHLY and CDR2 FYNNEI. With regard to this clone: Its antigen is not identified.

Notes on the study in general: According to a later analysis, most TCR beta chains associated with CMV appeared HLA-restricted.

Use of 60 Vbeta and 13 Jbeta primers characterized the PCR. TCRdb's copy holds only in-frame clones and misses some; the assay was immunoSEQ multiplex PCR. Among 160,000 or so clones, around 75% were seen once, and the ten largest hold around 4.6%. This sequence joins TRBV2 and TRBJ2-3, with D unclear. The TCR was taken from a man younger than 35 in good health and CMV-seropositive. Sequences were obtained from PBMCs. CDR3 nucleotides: TGTGCCAGAACTATAGGCAGCACAGATACGCAGTATTTT. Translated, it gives CARTIGSTDTQYF.